These 10 T cell receptor beta chains originate from one sample sequenced in a study of T cell responses to AZD1222 COVID-19 vaccine. The table came from immunoSEQ multiplex PCR; TCRdb's copy has only in-frame clones and leaves some out. This table holds approximately 120,000 clones, around 90% found once. Specimen: peripheral blood, collected on day 0 of AZD1222 vaccination. The receptors shown here come from an adult in good health.

V gene TRBV28 combines with J gene TRBJ2-6; either TRBD1 or TRBD2 may supply D (7 bases each). Per the germline V gene, CDR1 is MDHEN and CDR2 is SYDVKM. Trimming removed 5 bases from V and 4 bases from J, with 21 bases in between. CDR3 length: 18 residues. CDR3 amino acids: CASSQGGGSFSGANVLTF. In DNA form, the CDR3 reads TGTGCCAGCAGTCAGGGGGGCGGGAGCTTTTCAGGGGCCAACGTCCTGACTTTC.

The genes are TRBV6-2 or TRBV6-3 and TRBJ1-5; D gene unclear. The length of the CDR3 is 15 residues. CDR1 and CDR2 (germline): MNHEY, SVGEGT. The V end was cut by 5 bases, the J end by 6 bases, with 17 bases between. The CDR3 DNA reads as TGTGCCAGCAGTCCAGAGTACGTGGTGGGTCAGCCCCAGCATTTT. It specifies CASSPEYVVGQPQHF.

The rearrangement links TRBV24-1 to TRBJ2-1; D ambiguous. The CDR3 runs 13 residues. Trimming cost V 3 bases and J 5 bases, with 7 bases left between them. Germline assignment: CDR1 KGHDR and CDR2 SFDVKD. The CDR3 is CATSDSWDNEQFF. As DNA, the CDR3 is TGTGCCACCAGTGATAGTTGGGACAATGAGCAGTTCTTC.

V gene TRBV27 combines with J gene TRBJ2-7; 9 bases agree with TRBD1. The length of the CDR3 is 16 residues. Germline V lookup: CDR1 MNHEY, CDR2 SMNVEV (reference sequence). Trimming at V came to 2 bases and at J to 3 bases, leaving 8 bases not matched to a gene. CDR3 nucleotide sequence: TGTGCCAGCAGTTTAAGCCCTCGACAGGGGGGCTACGAGCAGTACTTC. Translation: CASSLSPRQGGYEQYF.

The gene calls are TRBV27 and TRBJ2-2; 7 nucleotides match TRBD2. With 3 bases clipped from V and 4 bases from J, the junction kept 5 bases outside the gene matches. The CDR3 has 15 residues. The V gene's germline CDR1 is MNHEY and CDR2 SMNVEV (reference sequence). CDR3 nucleotides: TGTGCCAGCAGTTTCGGCCTAGCGGTCACCGGGGAGCTGTTTTTT. Amino acids: CASSFGLAVTGELFF.

The V gene is TRBV11-3, the J gene TRBJ2-7; 7 bases are shared with TRBD1. The CDR3 is made up of 14 amino acids. Germline V gene lookup returns CDR1 SGHNT and CDR2 YENEEA. Germline trimming cut 5 bases from V and 5 bases from J; bases unmatched to any gene: 9. The DNA for the CDR3 is TGTGCCAGCAGCCGCCGACAGGGTGACGACGAGCAGTACTTC. Translating gives CASSRRQGDDEQYF.

This clone was recorded a few times. The chain couples TRBV28 to TRBJ1-5, with unresolved D. Trimming cost V 4 bases and J 4 bases, with 11 bases left between them. The CDR3 runs 14 residues. Germline V gene data show CDR1 as MDHEN and CDR2 as SYDVKM. In DNA, the CDR3 is TGTGCCAGCAGTTCAGTTAACCTTAATCAGCCCCAGCATTTT. It codes for CASSSVNLNQPQHF.

This clone is a singleton in its sample. This chain connects TRBV4-3 to TRBJ1-3; TRBD1 is a possible D gene (5 bases). This CDR3 has 17 residues. Germline V lookup: CDR1 LGHNA, CDR2 YSLEER. Trimming removed 1 base at V and 0 bases at J, with 13 bases between. CDR3 in amino acids: CASSQVPGPNSGNTIYF. For the CDR3, the DNA is TGCGCCAGCAGCCAAGTCCCGGGACCGAACTCTGGAAACACCATATATTTT.

The chain employs TRBV7-8 and TRBJ2-7, with 7 bases that match TRBD1. Germline CDR1 and CDR2: SGHVS and FQNEAQ. The CDR3 covers 15 residues. V lost 5 bases, J lost 0 bases, and 7 bases stayed unmatched. CDR3 in DNA: TGTGCCAGCAGCACCGGACAGGCGAGCTCCTACGAGCAGTACTTC. Translating it yields CASSTGQASSYEQYF.

The V call is TRBV4-3, the J call TRBJ2-3, with D possibly TRBD2 on 6 matching bases. This CDR3 is built from 16 residues. Germline V lookup: CDR1 LGHNA, CDR2 YSLEER. The V end lost 0 bases, the J end lost 2 bases, and 12 bases lay between the germline ends. In DNA, the CDR3 is TGCGCCAGCAGCCAAGATTTCGCGGGGCCCACAGATACGCAGTATTTT. Its translation: CASSQDFAGPTDTQYF.